This T cell receptor (beta chain) was recovered during a study of T cell repertoires in cytomegalovirus infection. Overall study: Selection of CMV epitopes for the study included recently identified HLA-C-restricted and well-studied HLA-B-restricted ones. Indicated by public TCR beta signatures were CMV infection and matching HLA type.

Study observations and caveats: Carriers of CMV and the relevant HLA type were discriminated by public TCR beta frequency. Ex vivo, HLA-C-restricted CMV-specific TCR beta clonotypes prevailed over the rest of the response.

TCRdb passed the reads through MiXCR, listing each CDR3 protein once. The sample has about 330,000 distinct CDR3 sequences, nearly 35% seen once; the top ten hold roughly 14%. As concerns this clonotype: The antigen is undetermined.

CDR1 and CDR2 from the germline V gene are DFQATT and SNEGSKA (reference sequence). V trimming: 5 bases; J trimming: 6 bases; junction bases outside the gene matches: 8. The CDR3 has 14 residues. Specimen: cultured PBMCs, collected from culture after CMV antigen stimulation. The clonotype comes from a human donor in good health (CMV status not recorded). Some clones in this sample may be carry-over from other donors' samples. The rearrangement links TRBV20-1 to TRBJ2-7; 12 bases are a match to TRBD1. The CDR3 spells CSAVGGQGAGEQYF. The DNA of the CDR3 is TGCAGTGCTGTGGGGGGACAGGGGGCGGGCGAGCAGTACTTC.